The present entry profiles one T cell receptor beta chain with its context. CDR3 length equals 15 residues. The germline V and J ends were trimmed by 0 bases and 0 bases, with 9 bases remaining between them. In germline, CDR1 is SGHKS, CDR2 YYEKEE (reference sequence). Clones were sequenced by immunoSEQ multiplex PCR, and TCRdb holds only the in-frame ones, with some missing. The sample has more than 75,000 clones; around 86% are singletons. This specimen comes from a study of OX40 agonist ivuxolimab in advanced cancers. Study-level background: A male proportion of about 84% was recorded, with mean age around 55 years and range about 23 to 90.

Autoimmune disease history or systemic immunosuppression led to patients being barred. The source was CD4+ or CD8+ T cells sorted from blood, collected in a trial of the OX40 agonist ivuxolimab. V usage is TRBV5-5 and J usage is TRBJ1-1; D unclear. This receptor was identified in an adult with an advanced solid tumor such as melanoma, head and neck, liver or kidney cancer. CDR3 region: CASSLATRLNTEAFF. CDR3 DNA: TGTGCCAGCAGCTTGGCGACACGACTGAACACTGAAGCTTTCTTT. Supplemented by reference TRBV5-5 and TRBJ1-1, the full variable domain reads DAGVTQSPTHLIKTRGQQVTLRCSPISGHKSVSWYQQVLGQGPQFIFQYYEKEERGRGNFPDRFSARQFPNYSSELNVNALLLGDSALYLCASSLATRLNTEAFFGQGTRLTVV.